This TCR beta chain was observed in a study of blood T cells in healthy people across ages. With a J-beta primer mix and a sample-barcoded 5' primer, a second PCR ran roughly 6 to 11 cycles. TCRdb redid the calling of the 5' RACE reads with MiXCR, one entry per CDR3 protein. Of hundreds of thousands of distinct CDR3 sequences in the sample, approximately 44% were seen once. This clonotype was recorded a few times. The sequence was collected from a man in his sixties in good health. Material: blood.

The CDR3: CASNGYSTDTQYF. As DNA, the CDR3 is TGTGCCAGTAACGGGTACAGCACAGATACGCAGTATTTT. The chain carries TRBV2 and TRBJ2-3; D gene unclear. The CDR3 sequence is 13 residues long. Per the germline V gene, CDR1 is SNHLY and CDR2 is FYNNEI. The V end lost 9 bases, the J end lost 0 bases, and 10 bases lay between the germline ends.